The 32 T cell receptor beta chains presented below share a single source sample, sequenced in a study of T cell responses to AZD1222 COVID-19 vaccine (dated by TCRdb to about 2021). Libraries were constructed by the immunoSEQ multiplex PCR assay. In TCRdb, the immuneACCESS table is reduced to in-frame sequences with V and J assigned. These tables do not hold every clone; where another copy was compared, an unresolved V gene accounts for under half, and the others remain unexplained. This sample has approximately 120,000 clones in its table, and about 89% of those were observed once. Of the sample, 4% to 5% is held by the ten largest clones. The time point label on this specimen signifies: baseline before first vaccination. Material: peripheral blood, obtained on day 0 of AZD1222 vaccination. The receptors stem from an adult in good health.

This chain connects TRBV5-8 to TRBJ1-2; D remains unclear. V gave up 0 bases and J gave up 7 bases, with 10 bases separating them. The CDR3 length is 13 residues. Germline V lookup: CDR1 SGHTS, CDR2 YDEGEE. As DNA, the CDR3 is TGTGCCAGCAGCTTGGCCTCTCGAGGTGGCTACACCTTC. Its protein product is CASSLASRGGYTF.

The J gene is TRBJ2-6, the V gene TRBV30; D gene ambiguous. Trimming cost V 5 bases and J 0 bases, with 8 bases left between them. There are 14 residues in the CDR3. Germline V lookup: CDR1 GTSNPN, CDR2 SVGIG (reference sequence). CDR3 DNA: TGTGCCTGGGGACGCATCTCTGGGGCCAACGTCCTGACTTTC. It specifies CAWGRISGANVLTF.

To note about this clone: The conserved phenylalanine or tryptophan is not found at the CDR3 terminus, so this likely reflects a read error. No DNA is shown, since the ends of the CDR3 on it are uncertain; the CDR3 is the one TCRdb lists. This CDR3 is CASSDPGG. The genes are TRBV28 and TRBJ1-3. The germline V gene encodes CDR1 MDHEN and CDR2 SYDVKM. The CDR3 spans 8 residues, counting both ends.

In this sample, this clone turned up once. This sequence joins TRBV19 and TRBJ2-1; TRBD2 agrees at 10 bases. J was trimmed by 9 bases and V by 0 bases; bases with no gene match: 8. CDR1 is LNHDA, CDR2 SQIVND, per germline (reference sequence). The CDR3 extends over 16 amino acids. In DNA, the CDR3 is TGTGCCAGTAGTATAGATCCTAGCGGGAGTGTTGGTGAGCAGTTCTTC. Its translation: CASSIDPSGSVGEQFF. Full variable domain (rest looked up from reference TRBV19 and TRBJ2-1): DGGITQSPKYLFRKEGQNVTLSCEQNLNHDAMYWYRQDPGQGLRLIYYSQIVNDFQKGDIAEGYSVSREKKESFPLTVTSAQKNPTAFYLCASSIDPSGSVGEQFFGPGTRLTVL.

This chain links TRBV29-1 with TRBJ1-2; weak D call: TRBD1 (5 bases). V was clipped by 7 bases and J by 1 base, with 19 bases between them. Per germline, CDR1 SQVTM and CDR2 ANQGSEA. This CDR3 region has 15 residues. In DNA, the CDR3 is TGCAGCGCCGGCATGGGACGAAGCTTTAACTATGGCTACACCTTC. This encodes CSAGMGRSFNYGYTF. The entire variable domain, with the rest obtained from reference TRBV29-1 and TRBJ1-2, is as follows: SAVISQKPSRDICQRGTSLTIQCQVDSQVTMMFWYRQQPGQSLTLIATANQGSEATYESGFVIDKFPISRPNLTFSTLTVSNMSPEDSSIYLCSAGMGRSFNYGYTFGSGTRLTVV.

This chain connects TRBV27 to TRBJ2-1, with unresolved D. In germline, CDR1 is MNHEY, CDR2 SMNVEV (reference sequence). The CDR3 consists of 12 residues. V lost 3 bases and J lost 8, with 8 bases in between. CDR3 nucleotide sequence: TGTGCCAGCAGTTTCCCCGGTCATGAGCAGTTCTTC. Translation: CASSFPGHEQFF.

The chain links TRBV15 to TRBJ2-1, with D hard to call. Trimming removed 0 bases at V and 6 bases at J, with 9 bases between. This CDR3 has 14 residues. Germline V CDR1 and CDR2: LNHNV, YYDKDF (reference sequence). The CDR3 region is CATSRDTYGNEQFF. The CDR3 DNA sequence: TGTGCCACCAGCAGAGATACGTACGGCAATGAGCAGTTCTTC.

The chain joins TRBV7-9 to TRBJ1-1, with D unresolved. The CDR3 is 12 residues long. CDR1 SEHNR and CDR2 FQNEAQ come from the germline V gene (reference sequence). Trimming took off 5 bases at V and 5 bases at J, with 9 bases between the two ends. CDR3 residues: CASSPSGTEAFF. DNA for the CDR3: TGTGCCAGCAGCCCCTCGGGGACTGAAGCTTTCTTT.

The chain joins TRBV28 to TRBJ2-2, with a possible D match to TRBD2 (5 bases). Germline V gene lookup returns CDR1 MDHEN and CDR2 SYDVKM. The CDR3 runs to 16 residues. Trimming pared 7 bases from V and 4 bases from J, leaving 19 bases between. The CDR3 protein is CASNSLGYGITGELFF. CDR3 DNA: TGTGCCAGCAACTCCCTCGGGTACGGGATCACCGGGGAGCTGTTTTTT.

The CDR3 loop is CASSFEQAEQFF. The CDR3 bases are TGTGCCAGCAGTTTCGAGCAGGCTGAGCAGTTCTTC. V usage is TRBV12-3 or TRBV12-4 and J usage is TRBJ2-1, with D uncertain. CDR3 size: 12 residues. V dropped 3 bases and J dropped 9 bases, with 9 bases sitting between them.

This sequence joins TRBV7-2 and TRBJ1-5; maybe TRBD1 (5 bases). The V gene lost 3 bases and the J gene lost 7 bases, with 10 bases spanning the gap. The CDR3 is made up of 13 amino acids. Per germline, CDR1 SGHTA and CDR2 FQGNSA. Written as DNA, the CDR3 is TGTGCCAGCAGCTTTAGAAGGGGCCAGCCCCAGCATTTT. It is translated as CASSFRRGQPQHF.

This clone was found once. The chain couples TRBV30 to TRBJ1-1; D is ambiguous. Germline V gene sequence: CDR1 GTSNPN, CDR2 SVGIG (reference sequence). V shed 3 bases and J shed 1 base, with 9 bases lying between them. The CDR3 is 13 amino acids. The CDR3, as DNA: TGTGCCTGGAGCGGCTGGTCGAACACTGAAGCTTTCTTT. This codes for CAWSGWSNTEAFF.

The table lists this clone with a few counts. In nucleotides, the CDR3 is TGTGCCACCAAAAATGAAAGGGATAACACGAGGGAGCTGTTTTTT. Its translation: CATKNERDNTRELFF. The gene calls are TRBV28 and TRBJ2-2, with D unresolved. In germline, CDR1 is MDHEN, CDR2 SYDVKM. CDR3 length: 15 residues. The germline V and J ends were trimmed by 10 bases and 9 bases, with 24 bases remaining between them.

The rearrangement joins TRBV27 to TRBJ1-1; 8 bases line up with TRBD1. After removal of 6 bases from V and 3 bases from J, the junction contained 12 bases not matched to a gene. Germline lookup yields CDR1 MNHEY and CDR2 SMNVEV (reference sequence). The CDR3 consists of 16 residues. CDR3 sequence reads: CASSSPHRGLYTEAFF. DNA for the CDR3: TGTGCCAGCAGCTCTCCCCACAGGGGGTTGTACACTGAAGCTTTCTTT.

V and J are TRBV5-1 and TRBJ2-5, with D maybe TRBD2 (5 bases). CDR3 length: 15 amino acids. Germline CDR1 and CDR2: SGHRS and YFSETQ. V lost 2 bases, J lost 5 bases, and 16 bases lay in between. In nucleotides, the CDR3 is TGCGCCAGCAGCTTCGGAACAAAGACGGGGGAGACCCAGTACTTC. Residues: CASSFGTKTGETQYF.

The chain is built from TRBV5-1 and TRBJ1-3; TRBD1 aligns across 7 bases. Germline V gene data show CDR1 as SGHRS and CDR2 as YFSETQ. The CDR3 has 15 amino acids. The V segment lost 0 bases and the J segment 7 bases; nucleotides outside the gene matches: 7. Written as DNA, the CDR3 is TGCGCCAGCAGCTTGGGTCAACCGACAGGGAACACCATATATTTT. Amino acid sequence: CASSLGQPTGNTIYF. The full variable domain, completed using reference TRBV5-1 and TRBJ1-3, is KAGVTQTPRYLIKTRGQQVTLSCSPISGHRSVSWYQQTPGQGLQFLFEYFSETQRNKGNFPGRFSGRQFSNSRSEMNVSTLELGDSALYLCASSLGQPTGNTIYFGEGSWLTVV.

The chain links TRBV27 to TRBJ2-3, with D unresolved. From germline, CDR1 is MNHEY and CDR2 SMNVEV (reference sequence). This CDR3 is built from 15 residues. V lost 3 bases to trimming and J lost 0 bases, with 10 bases between them. This CDR3 reads CASSLGWTSTDTQYF. CDR3 sequence (DNA): TGTGCCAGCAGTTTGGGTTGGACGAGCACAGATACGCAGTATTTT.

The rearrangement links TRBV5-1 to TRBJ2-3, with D tentatively TRBD2 (5 bases). V was pared by 1 base and J by 7 bases, with 25 bases between. CDR1 is SGHRS, CDR2 YFSETQ, per germline. The CDR3 length is 18 residues. The CDR3 DNA reads TGCGCCAGCAGCTTGAGGACTCCCCAAGGGCTAGAGGCGTATACGCAGTATTTT. It specifies CASSLRTPQGLEAYTQYF.

The chain joins TRBV7-8 to TRBJ1-2, with D possibly matching TRBD1 (5 bases). Trimming took 5 bases from V and 5 from J, leaving 24 bases between them. Per germline, CDR1 SGHVS and CDR2 FQNEAQ. This CDR3 has 17 amino acids. This chain's CDR3 is CASSPSMGRREGYGYTF. DNA for the CDR3: TGTGCCAGCAGCCCATCCATGGGGCGCAGGGAAGGGTATGGCTACACCTTC.

The chain carries TRBV18 and TRBJ1-4; a weak D match, TRBD1 (5 bases). V lost 3 bases to trimming and J lost 7 bases, with 9 bases between them. This CDR3 spans 13 amino acids. Germline V gene data show CDR1 as KGHSH and CDR2 as LQKENI. For the CDR3, the DNA is TGTGCCAGCTCACCTCGCCAGGGTGAAAAACTGTTTTTT. Translating it yields CASSPRQGEKLFF. The full variable domain, rest sourced from reference TRBV18 and TRBJ1-4, is NAGVMQNPRHLVRRRGQEARLRCSPMKGHSHVYWYRQLPEEGLKFMVYLQKENIIDESGMPKERFSAEFPKEGPSILRIQQVVRGDSAAYFCASSPRQGEKLFFGSGTQLSVL.

The chain uses TRBV24-1 and TRBJ2-7, with D unclear. The germline gives CDR1 KGHDR, CDR2 SFDVKD. Trimming pared 0 bases from V and 3 bases from J, leaving 5 bases between. CDR3 length: 13 amino acids. For the CDR3, the DNA is TGTGCCACCAGTGATTTGGACCACTACGAGCAGTACTTC. Amino acids: CATSDLDHYEQYF.

The gene calls are TRBV7-3 and TRBJ2-2, with 9 positions matching TRBD1. V lost 3 bases to trimming and J lost 4 bases; unmatched junction nucleotides: 9. Germline V lookup: CDR1 SGHTA, CDR2 FQGTGA. The CDR3 runs 17 residues. Here the CDR3 reads CASSFTGTGTFTGELFF. The CDR3 DNA reads as TGTGCCAGCAGCTTTACCGGGACAGGGACCTTCACCGGGGAGCTGTTTTTT.

V usage is TRBV5-5 and J usage is TRBJ2-7; no clear D. Trimming cost V 0 bases and J 3 bases, with 10 bases left between them. This CDR3 comprises 14 residues. Germline values: CDR1 SGHKS, CDR2 YYEKEE (reference sequence). The DNA of the CDR3 is TGTGCCAGCAGCTTGGGGGGATTGGGCTACGAGCAGTACTTC. This gives the protein CASSLGGLGYEQYF.

The rearrangement uses TRBV6-1 and TRBJ1-4; D remains ambiguous. The CDR3 consists of 13 residues. Germline CDR1 and CDR2: MNHNS and SASEGT. Trimming left V 0 bases short and J 5 bases short, with 4 bases between. The CDR3 loop reads CASSEARNEKLFF. Here the CDR3 DNA reads TGTGCCAGCAGTGAAGCGCGGAATGAAAAACTGTTTTTT.

The gene calls are TRBV5-1 and TRBJ1-1, with D maybe TRBD1 (6 bases). Germline loops: CDR1 SGHRS, CDR2 YFSETQ. Trimming removed 4 bases from V and 7 bases from J, with 17 bases in between. This CDR3 region has 14 residues. CDR3 residues: CASSRADRTNEAFF. The CDR3 nucleotides read TGCGCCAGCAGCAGGGCTGACAGGACCAATGAAGCTTTCTTT.

The chain couples TRBV7-2 to TRBJ2-7, with no clear D. CDR1 SGHTA and CDR2 FQGNSA come from the germline V gene. CDR3 length: 13 amino acids. Deletions cut 1 base from V and 3 bases from J, with 7 bases between. The DNA of the CDR3 is TGTGCCAGCAGCTTAGGGGGTGGCTACGAGCAGTACTTC. Amino acids: CASSLGGGYEQYF.

The CDR3 loop is CASSPPTGGRGETQYF. The DNA of the CDR3 is TGTGCCAGCTCACCCCCGACAGGGGGCCGCGGAGAGACCCAGTACTTC. The chain joins TRBV18 to TRBJ2-5, with 10 positions matching TRBD1. V dropped 3 bases and J dropped 4; count of bases not matched to a gene: 8. The germline CDR1 and CDR2 sequences are KGHSH and LQKENI. The CDR3 covers 16 residues.

The chain has TRBV20-1 and TRBJ1-6, with D perhaps TRBD1 (5 bases). The CDR3 runs to 16 residues. V was cut by 3 bases and J by 0 bases, with 12 bases left in between. Germline loops: CDR1 DFQATT, CDR2 SNEGSKA (reference sequence). In nucleotides, the CDR3 is TGCAGTGCTAGTTATTCAGGGAGCTCCTATAATTCACCCCTCCACTTT. It specifies CSASYSGSSYNSPLHF.

The chain uses TRBV7-3 and TRBJ2-2; D is undetermined. V was shortened by 2 bases and J by 3 bases, with 13 bases between the two germline ends. Germline loops: CDR1 SGHTA, CDR2 FQGTGA. This CDR3 comprises 16 residues. The CDR3 protein is CASSLLDPLYTGELFF. The DNA of the CDR3 is TGTGCCAGCAGCTTATTGGACCCACTTTACACCGGGGAGCTGTTTTTT. The whole variable domain, remainder taken from reference TRBV7-3 and TRBJ2-2, is GAGVSQTPSNKVTEKGKYVELRCDPISGHTALYWYRQSLGQGPEFLIYFQGTGAADDSGLPNDRFFAVRPEGSVSTLKIQRTERGDSAVYLCASSLLDPLYTGELFFGEGSRLTVL.

This clone came up once. This chain links TRBV3-1 (or the pseudogene TRBV3-2) with TRBJ1-4, with a possible D match to TRBD1 (6 bases). V was pared by 5 bases and J by 5 bases, with 15 bases between. The CDR3 is 15 residues long. Germline loops: CDR1 LGHDT, CDR2 YNNKEL (reference sequence). The CDR3 sequence: CASSDTRGSNEKLFF. CDR3 sequence (DNA): TGTGCCAGCAGCGATACAAGGGGGTCCAATGAAAAACTGTTTTTT.

The chain joins TRBV6-5 to TRBJ2-7; 10 positions match TRBD2. The CDR3 is 15 amino acids. Losses at the gene ends were 4 bases for V and 2 bases for J; bases not matched to a gene: 5. The germline CDR1 and CDR2 sequences are MNHEY and SVGAGI. In nucleotides, the CDR3 is TGTGCCAGCAGTTTGCTTAGCGGGGGGACCTACGAGCAGTACTTC. Its protein product is CASSLLSGGTYEQYF.

The V gene is TRBV27, the J gene TRBJ1-1; D gene uncertain. The CDR3 consists of 14 residues. CDR1 and CDR2 from the germline V gene are MNHEY and SMNVEV (reference sequence). Trimming pared 2 bases from V and 4 bases from J, leaving 11 bases between. The CDR3 sequence: CASSLNWETTEAFF. CDR3 coding DNA: TGTGCCAGCAGTTTAAATTGGGAGACCACTGAAGCTTTCTTT.